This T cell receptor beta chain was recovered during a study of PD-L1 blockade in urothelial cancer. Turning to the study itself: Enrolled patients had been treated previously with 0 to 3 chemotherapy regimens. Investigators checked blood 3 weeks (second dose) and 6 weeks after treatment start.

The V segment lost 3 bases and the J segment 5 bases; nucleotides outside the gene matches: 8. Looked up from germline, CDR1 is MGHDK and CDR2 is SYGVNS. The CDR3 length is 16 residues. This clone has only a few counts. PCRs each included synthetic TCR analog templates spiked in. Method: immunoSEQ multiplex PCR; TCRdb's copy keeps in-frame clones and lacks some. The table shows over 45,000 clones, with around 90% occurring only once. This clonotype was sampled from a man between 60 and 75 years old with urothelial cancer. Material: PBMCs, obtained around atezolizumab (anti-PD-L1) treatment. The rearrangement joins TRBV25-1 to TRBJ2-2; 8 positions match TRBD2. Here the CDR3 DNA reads TGTGCCAGCAGTGACCAATTAGCGGGGTGGACCGGGGAGCTGTTTTTT. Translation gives CASSDQLAGWTGELFF.